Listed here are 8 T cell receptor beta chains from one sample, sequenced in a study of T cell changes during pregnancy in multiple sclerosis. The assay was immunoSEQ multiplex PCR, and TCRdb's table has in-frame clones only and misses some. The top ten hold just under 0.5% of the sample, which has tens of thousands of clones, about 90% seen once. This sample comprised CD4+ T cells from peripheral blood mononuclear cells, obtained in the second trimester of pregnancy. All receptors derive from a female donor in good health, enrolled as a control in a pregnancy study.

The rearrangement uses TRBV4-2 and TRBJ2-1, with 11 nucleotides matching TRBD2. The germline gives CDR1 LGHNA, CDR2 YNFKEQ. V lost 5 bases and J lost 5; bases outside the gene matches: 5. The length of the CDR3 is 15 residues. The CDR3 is CASSAGTSGNNEQFF. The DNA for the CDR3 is TGTGCCAGCAGCGCGGGGACTAGCGGAAACAATGAGCAGTTCTTC.

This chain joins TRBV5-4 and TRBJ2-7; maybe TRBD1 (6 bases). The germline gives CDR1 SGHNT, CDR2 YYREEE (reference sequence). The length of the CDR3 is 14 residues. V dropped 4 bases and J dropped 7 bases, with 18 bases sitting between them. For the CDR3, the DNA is TGTGCCAGCAGCATTGGGACATCCAGGGGTGAGCAGTACTTC. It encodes CASSIGTSRGEQYF.

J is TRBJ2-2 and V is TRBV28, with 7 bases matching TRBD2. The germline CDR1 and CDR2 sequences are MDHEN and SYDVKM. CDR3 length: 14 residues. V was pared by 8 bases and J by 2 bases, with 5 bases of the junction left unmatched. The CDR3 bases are TGTGCCAGCTCCGGGGGGTTCAACACCGGGGAGCTGTTTTTT. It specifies CASSGGFNTGELFF.

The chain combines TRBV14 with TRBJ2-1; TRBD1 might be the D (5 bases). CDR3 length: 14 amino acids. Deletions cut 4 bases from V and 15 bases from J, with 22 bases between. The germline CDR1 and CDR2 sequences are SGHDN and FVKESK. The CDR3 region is CASSPPRHESGRFF. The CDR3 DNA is TGTGCCAGCAGCCCCCCGAGGCACGAATCAGGGCGGTTCTTC. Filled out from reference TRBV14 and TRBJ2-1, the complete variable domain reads EAGVTQFPSHSVIEKGQTVTLRCDPISGHDNLYWYRRVMGKEIKFLLHFVKESKQDESGMPNNRFLAERTGGTYSTLKVQPAELEDSGVYFCASSPPRHESGRFFGPGTRLTVL.

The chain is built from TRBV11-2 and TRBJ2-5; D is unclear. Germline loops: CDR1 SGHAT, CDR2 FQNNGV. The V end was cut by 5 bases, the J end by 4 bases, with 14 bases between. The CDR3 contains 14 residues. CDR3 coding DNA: TGTGCCAGCAGCCCCGGTTCTAACCGAGAGACCCAGTACTTC. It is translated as CASSPGSNRETQYF.

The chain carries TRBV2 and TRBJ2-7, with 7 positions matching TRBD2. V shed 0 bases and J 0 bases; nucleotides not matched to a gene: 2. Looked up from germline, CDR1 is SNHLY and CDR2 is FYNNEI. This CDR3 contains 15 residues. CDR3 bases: TGTGCCAGCAGTGAAGCGGGGGGGAGCTCCTACGAGCAGTACTTC. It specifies CASSEAGGSSYEQYF.

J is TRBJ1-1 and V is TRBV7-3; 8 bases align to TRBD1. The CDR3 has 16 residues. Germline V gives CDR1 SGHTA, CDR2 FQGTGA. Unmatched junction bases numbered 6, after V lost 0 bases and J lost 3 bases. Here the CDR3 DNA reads TGTGCCAGCAGCTTAACGAGTGGACAGGGACACACTGAAGCTTTCTTT. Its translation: CASSLTSGQGHTEAFF. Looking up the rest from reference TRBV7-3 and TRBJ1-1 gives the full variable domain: GAGVSQTPSNKVTEKGKYVELRCDPISGHTALYWYRQSLGQGPEFLIYFQGTGAADDSGLPNDRFFAVRPEGSVSTLKIQRTERGDSAVYLCASSLTSGQGHTEAFFGQGTRLTVV.

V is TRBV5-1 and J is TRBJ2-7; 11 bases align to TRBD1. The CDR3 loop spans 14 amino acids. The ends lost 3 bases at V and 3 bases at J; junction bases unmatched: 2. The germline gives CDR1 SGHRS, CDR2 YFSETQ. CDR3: CASSSGTGGYEQYF. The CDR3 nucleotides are TGCGCCAGCAGCTCGGGGACAGGGGGCTACGAGCAGTACTTC.